These 10 T cell receptor beta chains came from one sample sequenced in a study of cytomegalovirus exposure and HLA in healthy donors. The PCR made use of 60 Vbeta and 13 Jbeta primers. TCRdb's table, derived via immunoSEQ multiplex PCR, lists solely in-frame clones and lacks some. The sample's table shows more than 25,000 clones. Specimen: PBMCs. All receptors come from a man between 25 and 39 years old in good health and CMV-seronegative.

The chain couples TRBV5-1 to TRBJ2-1; no clear D. Trimming removed 3 bases at V and 8 bases at J, with 12 bases between. CDR1 and CDR2 (germline): SGHRS, YFSETQ. The CDR3 is 13 amino acids. The CDR3 region has the DNA TGCGCCAGCAGCTCTGGCGGCGTGGATGAGCAGTTCTTC. Protein: CASSSGGVDEQFF. Filled out from reference TRBV5-1 and TRBJ2-1, the complete variable domain reads KAGVTQTPRYLIKTRGQQVTLSCSPISGHRSVSWYQQTPGQGLQFLFEYFSETQRNKGNFPGRFSGRQFSNSRSEMNVSTLELGDSALYLCASSSGGVDEQFFGPGTRLTVL.

The chain recombines TRBV14 with TRBJ2-1; 10 bases are shared with TRBD2. The CDR3 runs 15 residues. Germline-derived CDR1 and CDR2 are SGHDN and FVKESK. Losses at the gene ends were 2 bases for V and 2 bases for J; bases not matched to a gene: 0. The CDR3 sequence is CASSQLAGAYNEQFF. As DNA, the CDR3 is TGTGCCAGCAGCCAACTAGCGGGAGCCTACAATGAGCAGTTCTTC.

V is TRBV2 and J is TRBJ1-2; 8 positions agree with TRBD1. V lost 7 bases to trimming and J lost 1 base; unmatched junction nucleotides: 8. From germline, CDR1 is SNHLY and CDR2 FYNNEI. This CDR3 is built from 15 residues. This CDR3 reads CASTTRTGSNYGYTF. The CDR3 coding sequence is TGTGCCAGCACCACTCGGACAGGGAGTAACTATGGCTACACCTTC.

The chain joins TRBV2 to TRBJ1-3; D uncertain. Between the trimmed V and J ends, which lost 4 bases and 4 bases, there was a span of 8 bases. Germline V gives CDR1 SNHLY, CDR2 FYNNEI. The CDR3 runs 13 residues. CDR3 nucleotide sequence: TGTGCCAGCAGTGCTGGAGTCGGAAACACCATATATTTT. Residues: CASSAGVGNTIYF.

The V call is TRBV28, the J call TRBJ1-1; 8 nucleotides align to TRBD1. CDR1 is MDHEN, CDR2 SYDVKM, per germline. Trimming cost V 3 bases and J 12 bases; bases outside gene matches: 9. The CDR3 has 13 residues. Here the CDR3 reads CASSFRRQGLSFF. The DNA for the CDR3 is TGTGCCAGCAGTTTTCGGAGACAGGGGTTGTCTTTCTTT.

The rearrangement uses TRBV7-6 and TRBJ2-1; TRBD2 matches at 10 bases. The CDR3 has 16 amino acids. V was pared by 5 bases and J by 5 bases, with 9 bases of the junction left unmatched. The germline V gene encodes CDR1 SGHVS and CDR2 FNYEAQ. The CDR3: CASSILRTSGHNEQFF. CDR3 in DNA: TGTGCCAGCAGCATTCTCCGGACTAGCGGCCACAATGAGCAGTTCTTC. Combining the CDR3 with reference TRBV7-6 and TRBJ2-1 gives the whole variable domain GAGVSQSPRYKVTKRGQDVALRCDPISGHVSLYWYRQALGQGPEFLTYFNYEAQQDKSGLPNDRFSAERPEGSISTLTIQRTEQRDSAMYRCASSILRTSGHNEQFFGPGTRLTVL.

The chain recombines TRBV7-3 with TRBJ2-2; D is undetermined. The CDR3 runs to 15 residues. The V end was cut by 6 bases, the J end by 9 bases, with 20 bases between. From germline, CDR1 is SGHTA and CDR2 FQGTGA. Here the CDR3 DNA reads TGTGCCAGCAGTTTTCGAGCTGCAAATCCCCGGGAGCTGTTTTTT. Residues: CASSFRAANPRELFF.

The chain is built from TRBV19 and TRBJ1-2, with D possibly matching TRBD1 (6 bases). The CDR3 length is 15 residues. The germline V gene encodes CDR1 LNHDA and CDR2 SQIVND (reference sequence). Trimming stripped 1 base from V and 4 bases from J, with 13 bases between. CDR3 sequence reads: CASSIGQGLGYGYTF. Here the CDR3 DNA reads TGTGCCAGTAGTATAGGGCAGGGGTTGGGCTATGGCTACACCTTC.

J is TRBJ2-7 and V is TRBV7-2, with a tentative D call TRBD1 (6 bases). CDR3 length: 15 residues. Trimming took 5 bases from V and 2 from J, leaving 16 bases between them. The germline CDR1 and CDR2 sequences are SGHTA and FQGNSA. CDR3 coding DNA: TGTGCCAGCAGCGCCTCGTGGGGGCCCCCCTACGAGCAGTACTTC. Its translation: CASSASWGPPYEQYF. Complete variable domain (other parts from reference TRBV7-2 and TRBJ2-7): GAGVSQSPSNKVTEKGKDVELRCDPISGHTALYWYRQSLGQGLEFLIYFQGNSAPDKSGLPSDRFSAERTGGSVSTLTIQRTQQEDSAVYLCASSASWGPPYEQYFGPGTRLTVT.

This rearrangement joins TRBV16 to TRBJ1-4, with 7 bases matching TRBD1. With 3 bases clipped from V and 7 bases from J, the junction kept 2 bases outside the gene matches. This CDR3 comprises 13 residues. Germline V gene sequence: CDR1 KGHSY, CDR2 FQNENV. CDR3 DNA sequence: TGTGCCAGCAGCCAGGACAGGATTGAAAAACTGTTTTTT. Encoded protein: CASSQDRIEKLFF.